The clone carrying this TCR beta chain was counted a single time. This entry belongs to a study of blood T cell repertoires in COVID-19. About the research overall: Sites across the United States, Italy and Spain contributed samples from acute and convalescent COVID-19. PBMCs, B-cell-depleted T cells, or T cells were the source of the cDNA or gDNA that made up the material.

Everyone who took part was roughly 18 to 95 years old, and they came from 24 US areas. Measured with immunoSEQ multiplex PCR; TCRdb has only the in-frame clones, and not every one. The data show around 140,000 clones, 87% seen once. Trimming cost V 4 bases and J 8 bases, with 14 bases left between them. From germline, CDR1 is SNHLY and CDR2 FYNNEI. This CDR3 is 14 amino acids long. Sample: PBMCs or T cells enriched from blood (not recorded which). The chain recombines TRBV2 with TRBJ1-4; no clear D. The clonotype comes from a man between 60 and 75 years old who had recovered from COVID-19. The DNA for the CDR3 is TGTGCCAGCAGTGGGCGCCCTCGAGGAGAAAAACTGTTTTTT. It translates to CASSGRPRGEKLFF.